The 13 T cell receptor beta chains given below trace back to one sample, sequenced in a study of blood T cell repertoires in COVID-19. Using immunoSEQ multiplex PCR, the repertoire was profiled, and TCRdb retains in-frame clones only, with some absent. Of more than 350,000 clones in the sample, around 87% were seen once. The material sequenced was PBMCs or T cells enriched from blood (not recorded which). The receptors here all came from a woman between 50 and 59 years old who had recovered from COVID-19.

The chain combines TRBV5-6 with TRBJ1-2; 9 positions agree with TRBD1. This CDR3 spans 16 amino acids. The V gene's germline CDR1 is SGHDT and CDR2 YYEEEE. V gave up 0 bases and J gave up 4 bases; unmatched junction bases: 7. This CDR3 reads CASSLAAGQGLYGYTF. CDR3 DNA sequence: TGTGCCAGCAGCTTGGCGGCGGGACAGGGCCTCTATGGCTACACCTTC.

V usage is TRBV28 and J usage is TRBJ1-3, with a tentative D call TRBD1 (5 bases). Trimming left V 6 bases short and J 1 base short, with 13 bases between. The CDR3 runs 15 residues. Germline V CDR1 and CDR2: MDHEN, SYDVKM. The CDR3 spells CASRDGGMSGNTIYF. CDR3 bases: TGTGCCAGCAGGGACGGGGGTATGTCTGGAAACACCATATATTTT.

The rearrangement uses TRBV19 and TRBJ2-1; 10 bases agree with TRBD1. CDR3 size: 16 residues. J was trimmed by 4 bases and V by 5 bases; bases with no gene match: 8. Germline V gene data show CDR1 as LNHDA and CDR2 as SQIVND (reference sequence). CDR3 DNA sequence: TGTGCCAGTAGTTCCCCGGGACAGGGGCTTTACAATGAGCAGTTCTTC. Translation gives CASSSPGQGLYNEQFF.

This clone was seen only a few times. This chain connects TRBV7-2 to TRBJ1-2, with a tentative D call TRBD1 (5 bases). From germline, CDR1 is SGHTA and CDR2 FQGNSA. V dropped 3 bases and J dropped 12 bases, with 17 bases sitting between them. CDR3 length: 13 amino acids. The CDR3, as DNA: TGTGCCAGCAGCTTCCGGCAGGGTCTAGAAGACACCTTC. Its translation is CASSFRQGLEDTF.

The chain couples TRBV19 to TRBJ2-7; no reliable D call. The length of the CDR3 is 14 residues. V dropped 1 base and J dropped 0 bases, with 7 bases sitting between them. Germline CDR1 and CDR2: LNHDA and SQIVND (reference sequence). The CDR3 loop reads CASSIAGISYEQYF. CDR3 in DNA: TGTGCCAGTAGTATAGCAGGAATCTCCTACGAGCAGTACTTC.

The V call is TRBV20-1, the J call TRBJ1-2; D uncertain. The length of the CDR3 is 13 residues. Trimming cost V 3 bases and J 8 bases, with 16 bases left between them. CDR1 DFQATT and CDR2 SNEGSKA come from the germline V gene (reference sequence). The CDR3 spells CSASSGQIYGYTF. In nucleotides, the CDR3 is TGCAGTGCTAGTTCGGGTCAAATTTACGGCTACACCTTC.

The V gene is TRBV3-1 (or the pseudogene TRBV3-2), the J gene TRBJ2-7; TRBD2 aligns across 13 bases. The germline V gene has CDR1 LGHDT and CDR2 YNNKEL (reference sequence). This CDR3 region has 17 residues. The V segment lost 1 base and the J segment 3 bases; nucleotides outside the gene matches: 6. CDR3 bases: TGTGCCAGCAGCCAAGTACCGGGACTAGCGGGGCTCTACGAGCAGTACTTC. Its protein product is CASSQVPGLAGLYEQYF.

The chain uses TRBV5-4 and TRBJ2-2, with D possibly being TRBD1 (6 bases). Trimming pared 10 bases from V and 5 bases from J, leaving 15 bases between. This CDR3 comprises 13 residues. CDR1 is SGHNT and CDR2 is YYREEE in the germline V gene (reference sequence). DNA of the CDR3: TGTGCCTTAGGACAGACTGGAACCGGGGAGCTGTTTTTT. As protein: CALGQTGTGELFF.

The chain links TRBV5-1 to TRBJ1-1, with a possible D match to TRBD1 (5 bases). Trimming shortened V by 5 bases and J by 11 bases, and 19 bases separated the two germline ends. The CDR3 runs to 13 residues. Germline assignment: CDR1 SGHRS and CDR2 YFSETQ. The CDR3 nucleotides are TGCGCCAGCAGGGGGGTTCGGGAGCTAGGTGCTTTCTTT. The encoded protein is CASRGVRELGAFF. The complete variable domain, with remaining parts taken from reference TRBV5-1 and TRBJ1-1, reads KAGVTQTPRYLIKTRGQQVTLSCSPISGHRSVSWYQQTPGQGLQFLFEYFSETQRNKGNFPGRFSGRQFSNSRSEMNVSTLELGDSALYLCASRGVRELGAFFGQGTRLTVV.

This rearrangement joins TRBV19 to TRBJ1-2; no clear D. The ends were cut back, 0 bases at V and 4 bases at J, with 12 bases in the middle. Germline V gene lookup returns CDR1 LNHDA and CDR2 SQIVND (reference sequence). This CDR3 is built from 15 residues. The CDR3 nucleotides read TGTGCCAGTAGTATAGAATGGGCAGCCAGCTATGGCTACACCTTC. It codes for CASSIEWAASYGYTF.

The genes are TRBV5-1 and TRBJ2-1, with 9 bases identical to TRBD2. J lost 7 bases, V lost 2 bases, and 4 bases had no gene match. CDR3 size: 14 residues. Germline V lookup: CDR1 SGHRS, CDR2 YFSETQ. CDR3: CASSLAGGLNEQFF. The DNA of the CDR3 is TGCGCCAGCAGCTTAGCGGGGGGTTTGAATGAGCAGTTCTTC.

The J gene is TRBJ1-1, the V gene TRBV18; 10 bases are shared with TRBD1. The V and J ends lost 2 bases and 4 bases, in that order; junction bases with no gene match: 1. Germline CDR1 and CDR2: KGHSH and LQKENI. The CDR3 spans 14 residues. CDR3 nucleotides: TGTGCCAGCTCACCAAGGGACAGGGGCACTGAAGCTTTCTTT. Its protein is CASSPRDRGTEAFF.

The gene calls are TRBV19 and TRBJ2-7, with 7 bases identical to TRBD2. This CDR3 has 14 residues. The V segment lost 6 bases and the J segment 2 bases; nucleotides outside the gene matches: 7. CDR1 and CDR2 (germline): LNHDA, SQIVND (reference sequence). This CDR3 is CASSTGLSPYEQYF. The CDR3 DNA reads TGTGCCAGTAGCACGGGACTATCTCCCTACGAGCAGTACTTC.